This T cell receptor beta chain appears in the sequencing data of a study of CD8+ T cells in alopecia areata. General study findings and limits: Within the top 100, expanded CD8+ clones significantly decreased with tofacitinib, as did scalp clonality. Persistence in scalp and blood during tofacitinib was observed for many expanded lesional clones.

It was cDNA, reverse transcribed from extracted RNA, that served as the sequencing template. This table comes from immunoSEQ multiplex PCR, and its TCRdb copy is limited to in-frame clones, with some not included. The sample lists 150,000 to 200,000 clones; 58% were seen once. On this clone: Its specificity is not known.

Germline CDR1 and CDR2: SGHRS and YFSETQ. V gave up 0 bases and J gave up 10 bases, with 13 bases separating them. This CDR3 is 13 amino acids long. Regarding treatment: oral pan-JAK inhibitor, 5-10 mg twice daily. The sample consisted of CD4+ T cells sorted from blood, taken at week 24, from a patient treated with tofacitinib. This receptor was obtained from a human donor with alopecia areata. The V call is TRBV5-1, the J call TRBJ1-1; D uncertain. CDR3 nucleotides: TGCGCCAGCAGCTTGGACTACCGGGGAACAGCTTTCTTT. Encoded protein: CASSLDYRGTAFF.